A single sample gave rise to the 30 T cell receptor beta chains below, sequenced in a study of molecular identifiers for immune sequencing clone quantification. TCRdb fed the PCR reads into MiXCR, producing one record per CDR3 protein. The sample carries about 640,000 distinct CDR3 sequences, about 20% recorded once. Sequencing input: naive CD8+ T cells from blood, with Jurkat cell RNA spiked in. Subset here: FACS-sorted CD8+CD4-CCR7+CD45RA+ naive T cells. The receptor set was obtained from a human donor in good health. Some libraries in this study had Jurkat cell RNA spiked in.

Concerning this clonotype: Given a much more abundant clone one base away, this may be a read error. This chain uses TRBV11-2 with TRBJ2-3, with TRBD2 matching over 7 bases. The CDR3 runs 14 residues. Germline V gene sequence: CDR1 SGHAT, CDR2 FQNNGV. The CDR3 DNA reads as TGTGCCAGCGCACTGGCGGGGGTCACAGATACGCAGTGTTTT. Translation: CASALAGVTDTQCF.

This clonotype was observed a few times. The V gene is TRBV9, the J gene TRBJ2-1; D gene unclear. CDR1 is SGDLS and CDR2 is YYNGEE in the germline V gene. V was pared by 0 bases and J by 9 bases, with 7 bases between. The CDR3 is 12 residues long. CDR3 protein: CASSVDGGEQFF. The CDR3 coding sequence is TGTGCCAGCAGCGTAGACGGTGGTGAGCAGTTCTTC. The full variable domain, its missing parts supplied by reference TRBV9 and TRBJ2-1, is DSGVTQTPKHLITATGQRVTLRCSPRSGDLSVYWYQQSLDQGLQFLIQYYNGEERAKGNILERFSAQQFPDLHSELNLSSLELGDSALYFCASSVDGGEQFFGPGTRLTVL.

This clonotype was recorded at least ten times. The chain is built from TRBV6-2 or TRBV6-3 and TRBJ1-1, with TRBD1 identical over 9 bases. Per the germline V gene, CDR1 is MNHEY and CDR2 is SVGEGT. Trimming took 6 bases from V and 4 from J; bases not matched to a gene: 3. The CDR3 covers 13 residues. The CDR3 sequence: CASRTGGGTEAFF. As DNA, the CDR3 is TGTGCCAGCAGGACAGGGGGAGGCACTGAAGCTTTCTTT.

In this sample, this clonotype turned up many times. The J gene is TRBJ1-2, the V gene TRBV7-8, with 9 positions matching TRBD1. V lost 3 bases to trimming and J lost 6 bases; unmatched junction nucleotides: 14. The CDR3 has 17 amino acids. Germline V gives CDR1 SGHVS, CDR2 FQNEAQ. CDR3 residues: CASSFYSSGQGYNGYTF. CDR3 coding DNA: TGTGCCAGCAGCTTTTATTCTTCGGGACAGGGATATAATGGCTACACCTTC. Based on the CDR3 plus reference TRBV7-8 and TRBJ1-2, the full variable domain is GAGVSQSPRYKVAKRGQDVALRCDPISGHVSLFWYQQALGQGPEFLTYFQNEAQLDKSGLPSDRFFAERPEGSVSTLKIQRTQQEDSAVYLCASSFYSSGQGYNGYTFGSGTRLTVV.

This clonotype was seen ten or more times. CDR3 amino acids: CASSQDWGADAEAFF. The CDR3 DNA reads TGTGCCAGCAGCCAAGATTGGGGGGCGGACGCTGAAGCTTTCTTT. J is TRBJ1-1 and V is TRBV3-1; D is possibly TRBD1 (6 bases). CDR1 is LGHDT and CDR2 is YNNKEL in the germline V gene (reference sequence). The V gene lost 0 bases and the J gene lost 6 bases, with 14 bases spanning the gap. This CDR3 spans 15 amino acids.

Comment on this clonotype: This may stem from a read error, because a much larger clone lies one nucleotide away. The CDR3 DNA sequence: TGTGCCAGTAGCCCTACAGATCTCAAAAACATTCAGTACTTC. This sequence encodes CASSPTDLKNIQYF. V and J are TRBV19 and TRBJ2-4; D not certain. V lost 6 bases and J lost 3, with 12 bases in between. Germline V gene sequence: CDR1 LNHDA, CDR2 SQIVND (reference sequence). CDR3 length: 14 amino acids. The whole variable domain, filled in from reference TRBV19 and TRBJ2-4, reads DGGITQSPKYLFRKEGQNVTLSCEQNLNHDAMYWYRQDPGQGLRLIYYSQIVNDFQKGDIAEGYSVSREKKESFPLTVTSAQKNPTAFYLCASSPTDLKNIQYFGAGTRLSVL.

Note on this clonotype: This is likely a read error, given that the CDR3 carries no conserved phenylalanine or tryptophan at its end. V and J are TRBV7-2 and TRBJ2-3; TRBD2 might be the D (5 bases). The CDR3 extends over 16 amino acids. CDR1 and CDR2 from the germline V gene are SGHTA and FQGNSA. The V and J ends lost 1 base and 3 bases respectively, with 14 bases between them. CDR3 region: CASSLGGLLSTDTQYS. For the CDR3, the DNA is TGTGCCAGCAGCTTAGGAGGGCTGCTGTCGACAGATACGCAGTATTCT.

Worth noting for this clonotype: This may stem from a read error, because a much larger clone lies one nucleotide away. V and J are TRBV9 and TRBJ2-2, with D hard to call. Germline V lookup: CDR1 SGDLS, CDR2 YYNGEE. The CDR3 is 11 amino acids. V was pared by 4 bases and J by 9 bases, with 7 bases between. CDR3: CASSTLWELFF. CDR3 bases: TGTGCCAGCAGCACCCTCTGGGAGCTGTTTTTT. Full variable domain (rest looked up from reference TRBV9 and TRBJ2-2): DSGVTQTPKHLITATGQRVTLRCSPRSGDLSVYWYQQSLDQGLQFLIQYYNGEERAKGNILERFSAQQFPDLHSELNLSSLELGDSALYFCASSTLWELFFGEGSRLTVL.

In the case of this clonotype: This may come from a read error, since a much larger clone is one base off. The chain joins TRBV20-1 to TRBJ2-3, with TRBD2 as a possible D gene (6 bases). This CDR3 contains 12 residues. CDR1 DFQATT and CDR2 SNEGSKA come from the germline V gene (reference sequence). CDR3 amino acids: CSAGTGTDTRYF. In DNA form, the CDR3 reads TGCAGTGCAGGGACTGGCACAGATACGCGGTATTTT.

This clonotype was seen ten or more times. Compared with germline, one end of the junction differs, possibly owing to a read error. This chain links TRBV28 with TRBJ1-4; TRBD1 matches at 7 bases. Germline assignment: CDR1 MDHEN and CDR2 SYDVKM. The CDR3 runs 11 residues. CDR3 residues: CASSAGQALAF. As DNA, the CDR3 is TGTGCCAGCAGTGCAGGACAGGCTTTAGCTTTT.

Comments on this clonotype: A much larger clone lies one base from this, so it may be a read error. The chain joins TRBV7-8 to TRBJ2-7, with D possibly being TRBD1 (6 bases). CDR3 length: 15 residues. Germline CDR1 and CDR2: SGHVS and FQNEAQ. CDR3 residues: CASSLARQDSYGQYF. The CDR3 DNA reads TGTGCCAGCAGCTTAGCGAGACAGGACTCCTACGGGCAGTACTTC.

A word on this clonotype: One end of the junction does not line up with germline, which may come from a read error. The CDR3 spells CASSQDRFGGQETDTRYF. The CDR3 bases are TGCGCCAGCAGCCAAGATAGGTTTGGGGGACAGGAGACAGATACGCGGTATTTT. The rearrangement joins TRBV4-3 to TRBJ2-3; 8 nucleotides line up with TRBD1. The CDR3 is 18 amino acids. Germline V gene lookup returns CDR1 LGHNA and CDR2 YSLEER.

Concerning this clonotype: Given a much more abundant clone one base away, this may be a read error. CDR3 sequence reads: CSAGRDKGADQPQHF. The CDR3 bases are TGCAGTGCTGGCCGGGACAAAGGCGCAGATCAGCCCCAGCATTTT. This chain uses TRBV20-1 with TRBJ1-5, with D possibly being TRBD1 (6 bases). The germline V gene has CDR1 DFQATT and CDR2 SNEGSKA (reference sequence). This CDR3 has 15 amino acids. Trimming left V 5 bases short and J 5 bases short, with 19 bases between.

The chain uses TRBV15 and TRBJ2-3; the D gene could be TRBD1 or TRBD2 (5 bases each). This CDR3 has 16 amino acids. Trimming took off 0 bases at V and 3 bases at J, with 13 bases between the two ends. Germline lookup yields CDR1 LNHNV and CDR2 YYDKDF (reference sequence). CDR3 DNA: TGTGCCACCAGCAGAGATTGGGGCGTAGCGACAGATACGCAGTATTTT. Amino acid sequence: CATSRDWGVATDTQYF.

The rearrangement links TRBV20-1 to TRBJ2-1; no definite D call. Germline V lookup: CDR1 DFQATT, CDR2 SNEGSKA (reference sequence). The CDR3 sequence is 11 residues long. Trimming stripped 0 bases from V and 10 bases from J, with 7 bases between. The CDR3: CSARDLREQFF. CDR3 nucleotides: TGCAGTGCTAGAGATCTACGAGAGCAGTTCTTC.

Only a few counts were recorded for this clonotype. This chain connects TRBV6-5 to TRBJ2-7, with a possible D match to TRBD2 (5 bases). The V end lost 6 bases, the J end lost 7 bases, and 19 bases lay between the germline ends. CDR1 and CDR2 from the germline V gene are MNHEY and SVGAGI. The CDR3 is 14 residues long. CDR3 region: CASSNSGPSGEQYF. CDR3 sequence (DNA): TGTGCCAGCAGCAACTCCGGGCCCTCGGGGGAGCAGTACTTC.

This clonotype turned up a few times. The gene calls are TRBV10-3 and TRBJ1-5; D not resolved. Germline CDR1 ENHRY, CDR2 SYGVKD. V dropped 0 bases and J dropped 3 bases, with 9 bases sitting between them. The CDR3 sequence is 15 residues long. DNA of the CDR3: TGTGCCATCAGTGAGTCTGCGACCACCAATCAGCCCCAGCATTTT. Translated, it gives CAISESATTNQPQHF.

This clonotype appeared many times. This chain uses TRBV6-5 with TRBJ1-5; D gene uncertain. Germline assignment: CDR1 MNHEY and CDR2 SVGAGI. This CDR3 has 15 residues. Trimming removed 0 bases at V and 0 bases at J, with 6 bases between. The CDR3 DNA is TGTGCCAGCAGTTACTCGATGGGTAGCAATCAGCCCCAGCATTTT. Encoded protein: CASSYSMGSNQPQHF.

This clonotype was counted at least ten times. This chain joins TRBV2 and TRBJ2-5; no definite D call. From germline, CDR1 is SNHLY and CDR2 FYNNEI. The germline V and J ends were trimmed by 4 bases and 2 bases, with 17 bases remaining between them. This CDR3 has 16 residues. The CDR3 protein is CASSAGLGWVQETQYF. The CDR3 nucleotides are TGTGCCAGCAGTGCGGGCCTGGGGTGGGTACAAGAGACCCAGTACTTC.

Worth noting for this clonotype: With a much larger clone just one base away, this may be a read error. This CDR3 is CARSLGEQFF. The CDR3 DNA sequence: TGTGCCCGGAGTCTCGGGGAGCAGTTCTTC. The rearrangement links TRBV30 to TRBJ2-1; D is undetermined. The V gene's germline CDR1 is GTSNPN and CDR2 SVGIG (reference sequence). There are 10 residues in the CDR3.

This chain uses TRBV7-2 with TRBJ1-1; D is undetermined. V lost 5 bases and J lost 3, with 16 bases in between. CDR1 and CDR2 from the germline V gene are SGHTA and FQGNSA. The CDR3 covers 15 residues. CDR3 loop: CASSTLARKDTEAFF. The CDR3 DNA is TGTGCCAGCAGCACCCTAGCAAGAAAAGACACTGAAGCTTTCTTT.

This clonotype was seen ten or more times. This rearrangement joins TRBV27 to TRBJ1-1; 10 bases align to TRBD1. CDR3 length: 17 residues. Germline V CDR1 and CDR2: MNHEY, SMNVEV (reference sequence). With 5 bases clipped from V and 4 bases from J, the junction kept 13 bases outside the gene matches. Written as DNA, the CDR3 is TGTGCCAGCAGTCGGGGGGTCGGACAGGGGGTTTTCACTGAAGCTTTCTTT. This sequence encodes CASSRGVGQGVFTEAFF.

This clonotype was found many times. The gene calls are TRBV27 and TRBJ2-7; 7 nucleotides line up with TRBD2. The J segment lost 6 bases and the V segment lost 9 bases, leaving 14 bases of the junction unmatched. Germline-derived CDR1 and CDR2 are MNHEY and SMNVEV (reference sequence). This CDR3 contains 14 residues. In nucleotides, the CDR3 is TGTGCCAGTCGGCCTATCCGGGGGGACGGCGAGCAGTACTTC. Amino acids: CASRPIRGDGEQYF.

Comments on this clonotype: This may be a read error: a much more frequent sequence differs by one nucleotide. CDR3 in DNA: TGTGCCAGCAGCTTGCCGGGGACAGACCCGATAGGAAACGCCATATATTTT. Its translation is CASSLPGTDPIGNAIYF. V usage is TRBV5-6 and J usage is TRBJ1-3; TRBD1 aligns across 7 bases. This CDR3 region has 17 residues. The germline CDR1 and CDR2 sequences are SGHDT and YYEEEE.

The chain couples TRBV7-9 to TRBJ1-3, with D tentatively TRBD1 (6 bases). The CDR3 consists of 16 residues. Trimming cost V 5 bases and J 0 bases, with 14 bases left between them. The germline V gene encodes CDR1 SEHNR and CDR2 FQNEAQ (reference sequence). In DNA form, the CDR3 reads TGTGCCAGCAGCGATCGGGGGGGCCCCTCTGGAAACACCATATATTTT. Encoded protein: CASSDRGGPSGNTIYF.

This clonotype was seen at least ten times. The chain recombines TRBV7-8 with TRBJ1-5; 8 bases match TRBD1. The CDR3 length is 15 residues. V lost 5 bases, J lost 4 bases, and 7 bases stayed unmatched. CDR1 SGHVS and CDR2 FQNEAQ come from the germline V gene. CDR3 nucleotides: TGTGCCAGCAGCCTTACAGGGGGAGCAAATCAGCCCCAGCATTTT. Translated, it gives CASSLTGGANQPQHF.

This clonotype was seen at least ten times. This chain uses TRBV23-1 with TRBJ2-3, with 10 bases fitting TRBD2. TRBV23-1 is labeled an ORF, and its function is uncertain. This CDR3 has 20 residues. V was pared by 0 bases and J by 4 bases, with 16 bases of the junction left unmatched. The DNA of the CDR3 is TGCGCCAGCAGTCAATCACGCCGAGCGGGAGGGCCACTTTCGGCAGATACGCAGTATTTT. Its translation is CASSQSRRAGGPLSADTQYF.

This clonotype was found many times. The V call is TRBV28, the J call TRBJ1-1; D gene ambiguous. The germline gives CDR1 MDHEN, CDR2 SYDVKM. The CDR3 covers 17 residues. Trimming took 5 bases from V and 5 from J, leaving 24 bases between them. In nucleotides, the CDR3 is TGTGCCAGCAGTCCAAGGGCAGATTGGACCTTGGGGACTGAAGCTTTCTTT. The encoded protein is CASSPRADWTLGTEAFF.

This clonotype was found a few times. The chain recombines TRBV27 with TRBJ2-7; D remains unclear. The CDR3 has 15 residues. Looked up from germline, CDR1 is MNHEY and CDR2 is SMNVEV (reference sequence). Trimming took off 0 bases at V and 3 bases at J, with 12 bases between the two ends. DNA for the CDR3: TGTGCCAGCAGTTTATCGGTCCAGACCTACTACGAGCAGTACTTC. Its translation is CASSLSVQTYYEQYF.

This clonotype was seen more than once but under ten times. This may stem from a read error, because a much larger clone lies one nucleotide away. This chain joins TRBV7-6 and TRBJ1-1; tentative D call: TRBD1 (6 bases). This CDR3 spans 13 amino acids. Germline V gives CDR1 SGHVS, CDR2 FNYEAQ. The CDR3: CAGSMTGNTEAFF. Written as DNA, the CDR3 is TGTGCCGGCAGTATGACAGGAAACACTGAAGCTTTCTTT.